Presented here are 25 T cell receptor beta chains from one specimen sequenced in a study of shared clonotypes between healthy human individuals. As defined, naive CD8 cells were CD45RO-negative and positively selected for CCR7, with terminally differentiated effector memory CD45RA+ cells excluded. Clones were read by immunoSEQ multiplex PCR, and TCRdb kept only the in-frame ones, dropping some. This table has around 2,100,000 clones, 85% to 95% appearing once. Source material: naive CD8+ T cells sorted from blood. The source of these receptors is a man aged 18 to 30 in good health.

CDR3 amino acids: CASSKCQGCTDTQYF. The CDR3 region has the DNA TGTGCCAGCAGCAAGTGTCAGGGCTGCACAGATACGCAGTATTTT. This sequence joins TRBV21-1 and TRBJ2-3; TRBD1, as called in the table, went unchecked against the DNA. TRBV21-1 is noted as a pseudogene. The CDR3 has 15 amino acids.

The chain couples TRBV5-6 to TRBJ1-1; D gene uncertain. Germline V gene sequence: CDR1 SGHDT, CDR2 YYEEEE. V was pared by 4 bases and J by 0 bases, with 10 bases between. CDR3 length: 14 amino acids. The CDR3 sequence: CASSPDTVNTEAFF. For the CDR3, the DNA is TGTGCCAGCAGCCCTGATACAGTGAACACTGAAGCTTTCTTT.

The V gene is TRBV6-1, the J gene TRBJ1-5; TRBD1 is a possible D gene (5 bases). CDR1 and CDR2 (germline): MNHNS, SASEGT. Trimming cost V 0 bases and J 5 bases, with 11 bases left between them. The CDR3 length is 15 residues. CDR3 nucleotides: TGTGCCAGCAGTGAAGCTGTGGAGGGGTATCAGCCCCAGCATTTT. Its protein product is CASSEAVEGYQPQHF.

This chain links TRBV2 with TRBJ1-1, with 8 bases fitting TRBD1. CDR3 size: 14 residues. Germline V lookup: CDR1 SNHLY, CDR2 FYNNEI. The trim removed 6 bases at V and 4 bases at J, leaving 7 bases unmatched. DNA for the CDR3: TGTGCCAGCAGGACACAGGGGGTAGGCACTGAAGCTTTCTTT. As protein: CASRTQGVGTEAFF.

The rearrangement links TRBV27 to TRBJ1-1; D gene uncertain. The CDR3 consists of 16 residues. Trimming removed 4 bases at V and 0 bases at J, with 15 bases between. Germline CDR1 reads MNHEY; CDR2 reads SMNVEV (reference sequence). The DNA for the CDR3 is TGTGCCAGCAGTTCCATCGACCAGGCAATGAACACTGAAGCTTTCTTT. Amino acid sequence: CASSSIDQAMNTEAFF.

The rearrangement uses TRBV6-5 and TRBJ2-1; 10 bases map to TRBD1. Unmatched junction bases numbered 8, after V lost 8 bases and J lost 4 bases. CDR1 is MNHEY and CDR2 is SVGAGI in the germline V gene. The CDR3 length is 15 residues. CDR3 sequence (DNA): TGTGCCAGCTTTACCGGGACAGGGGATTACAATGAGCAGTTCTTC. Translation: CASFTGTGDYNEQFF.

Only one count was recorded for this clone. Other DNA sequences in this sample translate to the same CDR3. The chain uses TRBV27 and TRBJ2-1; 10 bases are shared with TRBD1. Trimming at V came to 3 bases and at J to 6 bases, leaving 2 bases not matched to a gene. The CDR3 has 14 residues. CDR1 and CDR2 from the germline V gene are MNHEY and SMNVEV (reference sequence). In DNA form, the CDR3 reads TGTGCCAGCAGTTTGCGGACAGGGGGCAATGAGCAGTTCTTC. It encodes CASSLRTGGNEQFF.

The chain couples TRBV2 to TRBJ1-4; unclear D gene. Germline assignment: CDR1 SNHLY and CDR2 FYNNEI. The CDR3 spans 14 residues. V lost 2 bases and J lost 4, with 8 bases in between. The CDR3 DNA sequence: TGTGCCAGCAGTGAATCCACTTATAATGAAAAACTGTTTTTT. Protein product: CASSESTYNEKLFF.

This clone was observed a single time. The V call is TRBV4-3, the J call TRBJ1-3, with D unclear. Germline V gene lookup returns CDR1 LGHNA and CDR2 YSLEER. This CDR3 contains 15 residues. Trimming took off 4 bases at V and 3 bases at J, with 13 bases between the two ends. As DNA, the CDR3 is TGCGCCAGCAGCCTAAAGAGTTGGGGTGGAAACACCATATATTTT. It codes for CASSLKSWGGNTIYF.

On this clone: The sample holds other DNA sequences that translate to the same CDR3. V is TRBV4-1 and J is TRBJ2-7; D may match TRBD1 or TRBD2 (5 bases each). Germline V CDR1 and CDR2: MGHRA, YSYEKL. This CDR3 region has 13 residues. The V end was cut by 0 bases, the J end by 4 bases, with 7 bases between. The CDR3 DNA reads TGCGCCAGCAGCCAAGATGGGGGTTACGAGCAGTACTTC. Protein: CASSQDGGYEQYF.

CDR3 residues: CASSNRGLGYGYTF. The CDR3 nucleotides are TGTGCCAGCTCAAACAGGGGGCTGGGATATGGCTACACCTTC. The chain links TRBV6-4 to TRBJ1-2, with 9 bases lining up with TRBD1. Germline V gene data show CDR1 as MRHNA and CDR2 as SNTAGT. The CDR3 is made up of 14 amino acids. The junction had 9 bases not matched to a gene; V was cut back by 8 bases and J by 5 bases.

This chain uses TRBV6-6 with TRBJ2-2; possible D gene TRBD2, 6 bases. Trimming removed 8 bases at V and 2 bases at J, with 18 bases between. CDR3 size: 16 residues. The germline V gene has CDR1 MNHNY and CDR2 SVGAGI (reference sequence). Written as DNA, the CDR3 is TGTGCCAGCCCCAGGTGGAGGGAGGATAACACCGGGGAGCTGTTTTTT. Amino acids: CASPRWREDNTGELFF.

This sequence joins TRBV9 and TRBJ1-3; weak D call: TRBD1 (6 bases). Trimming took off 5 bases at V and 4 bases at J, with 13 bases between the two ends. Germline CDR1 and CDR2: SGDLS and YYNGEE. The CDR3 length is 14 residues. This chain's CDR3 is CASSPGTSGNTIYF. CDR3 sequence (DNA): TGTGCCAGCAGTCCCGGGACATCCGGAAACACCATATATTTT.

This chain links TRBV11-3 with TRBJ1-5; D is unclear. With 0 bases removed from V and 0 bases from J, the gap between germline ends came to 18 bases. Germline V gene lookup returns CDR1 SGHNT and CDR2 YENEEA. The CDR3 consists of 19 residues. The DNA of the CDR3 is TGTGCCAGCAGCTTAGAGGCCACCCTTCAACCATATAGCAATCAGCCCCAGCATTTT. This encodes CASSLEATLQPYSNQPQHF.

On this clone: This specimen includes other DNA sequences encoding the same CDR3. The chain links TRBV30 to TRBJ1-1; maybe TRBD1 (5 bases). Germline lookup yields CDR1 GTSNPN and CDR2 SVGIG (reference sequence). V lost 0 bases to trimming and J lost 2 bases, with 10 bases between them. The CDR3 extends over 14 amino acids. CDR3 protein: CAWSVGQGNTEAFF. The CDR3 bases are TGTGCCTGGAGTGTCGGGCAGGGAAACACTGAAGCTTTCTTT.

The chain has TRBV13 and TRBJ2-7, with a tentative D call TRBD1 (6 bases). Trimming removed 5 bases from V and 3 bases from J, with 17 bases in between. The CDR3 extends over 15 amino acids. Per the germline V gene, CDR1 is PRHDT and CDR2 is FYEKMQ (reference sequence). The CDR3: CASSPLGGSNYEQYF. Written as DNA, the CDR3 is TGTGCCAGCAGCCCTTTAGGGGGATCAAACTACGAGCAGTACTTC. The whole variable domain, remainder taken from reference TRBV13 and TRBJ2-7, is AAGVIQSPRHLIKEKRETATLKCYPIPRHDTVYWYQQGPGQDPQFLISFYEKMQSDKGSIPDRFSAQQFSDYHSELNMSSLELGDSALYFCASSPLGGSNYEQYFGPGTRLTVT.

This chain uses TRBV9 with TRBJ2-7; a weak D match, TRBD2 (6 bases). CDR3 length: 14 amino acids. V lost 4 bases and J 9 bases, leaving 20 bases between the germline ends. Germline CDR1 is SGDLS and CDR2 is YYNGEE. For the CDR3, the DNA is TGTGCCAGCAGCTCCGGGACTTTGAATGGAGGGCAGTACTTC. This sequence encodes CASSSGTLNGGQYF.

The DNA for the CDR3 is TGCGCCAGCAGCTCGGACAGAACTAATGAAAAACTGTTTTTT. Translating it yields CASSSDRTNEKLFF. The chain joins TRBV4-1 to TRBJ1-4; maybe TRBD1 (6 bases). Germline lookup yields CDR1 MGHRA and CDR2 YSYEKL. V shed 5 bases and J shed 1 base, with 8 bases lying between them. This CDR3 spans 14 amino acids.

The chain is built from TRBV19 and TRBJ1-5, with D unclear. This CDR3 region has 13 residues. The germline V gene encodes CDR1 LNHDA and CDR2 SQIVND (reference sequence). Trimming shortened V by 6 bases and J by 10 bases, and 16 bases separated the two germline ends. CDR3 amino acids: CASSLTSGSPQHF. DNA of the CDR3: TGTGCCAGTAGCCTGACAAGCGGGAGTCCCCAGCATTTT. Full variable domain (remainder filled in from reference TRBV19 and TRBJ1-5): DGGITQSPKYLFRKEGQNVTLSCEQNLNHDAMYWYRQDPGQGLRLIYYSQIVNDFQKGDIAEGYSVSREKKESFPLTVTSAQKNPTAFYLCASSLTSGSPQHFGDGTRLSIL.

This chain links TRBV6-5 with TRBJ1-1, with unresolved D. Deletions cut 2 bases from V and 3 bases from J, with 13 bases between. Germline lookup yields CDR1 MNHEY and CDR2 SVGAGI. The CDR3 contains 15 residues. The CDR3 loop reads CASSYDTGTDTEAFF. In DNA, the CDR3 is TGTGCCAGCAGTTACGATACTGGAACGGACACTGAAGCTTTCTTT.

V usage is TRBV5-4 and J usage is TRBJ1-5; TRBD1 aligns across 7 bases. CDR1 and CDR2 (germline): SGHNT, YYREEE (reference sequence). V lost 0 bases to trimming and J lost 4 bases; unmatched junction nucleotides: 7. This CDR3 spans 16 amino acids. CDR3 protein: CASSLGARGPNQPQHF. CDR3 sequence (DNA): TGTGCCAGCAGCTTGGGGGCGAGGGGGCCGAATCAGCCCCAGCATTTT.

Worth noting for this clone: In the same sample, other DNA sequences code for this CDR3. The chain is built from TRBV4-1 and TRBJ2-7; D assignment may be TRBD1 or TRBD2 (5 bases each). V lost 4 bases to trimming and J lost 7 bases, with 14 bases between them. Germline V lookup: CDR1 MGHRA, CDR2 YSYEKL. The CDR3 sequence is 13 residues long. This CDR3 is CASSLGTGYEQYF. The CDR3 bases are TGCGCCAGCAGCCTTGGGACGGGGTATGAGCAGTACTTC.

The rearrangement uses TRBV15 and TRBJ2-3, with D hard to call. Germline assignment: CDR1 LNHNV and CDR2 YYDKDF (reference sequence). Trimming removed 4 bases from V and 6 bases from J, with 11 bases in between. CDR3 length: 13 residues. This CDR3 reads CATSTGGMDTQYF. The CDR3 region has the DNA TGTGCCACCAGCACAGGCGGAATGGATACGCAGTATTTT.

The chain links TRBV6-5 to TRBJ2-1, with D unresolved. This CDR3 has 15 amino acids. CDR1 is MNHEY, CDR2 SVGAGI, per germline. The germline V and J ends were trimmed by 3 bases and 6 bases, with 15 bases remaining between them. The CDR3 sequence is CASSYNKPSGNEQFF. The CDR3 DNA sequence: TGTGCCAGCAGTTATAACAAGCCTTCGGGCAATGAGCAGTTCTTC.

The chain couples TRBV29-1 to TRBJ2-3; maybe TRBD2 (6 bases). Germline lookup yields CDR1 SQVTM and CDR2 ANQGSEA. CDR3 length equals 13 residues. V lost 7 bases, J lost 4 bases, and 15 bases lay in between. CDR3 residues: CSAPGTGADTQYF. The CDR3 nucleotides are TGCAGCGCCCCGGGGACTGGGGCAGATACGCAGTATTTT.